This T cell receptor beta chain came from a study of T cell responses to AZD1222 COVID-19 vaccine. Study-wide results and limits: Donors were chiefly white British, with a greater number of females, and clonal diversity was perhaps underestimated.

Germline CDR1 and CDR2: KGHSH and LQKENI. The CDR3 contains 15 residues. Losses at the gene ends were 1 base for V and 8 bases for J; bases not matched to a gene: 7. To note about this clone: Antigen: not known.

Measured with immunoSEQ multiplex PCR; TCRdb has only the in-frame clones, and not every one. The sample consists of tens of thousands of clones, about 83% of them appearing once. The V and J genes are TRBV18 and TRBJ2-2; 7 nucleotides align to TRBD1. The material was peripheral blood, obtained 28 days after the second dose of the MenACWY control vaccine. This TCR was sampled from an adult who received the MenACWY meningococcal vaccine as a control. CDR3 residues: CASSPRRTGDGELFF. CDR3 nucleotides: TGTGCCAGCTCACCACGCCGGACAGGCGATGGGGAGCTGTTTTTT.